A single sample is the source of the 8 T cell receptor beta chains below, sequenced in a study of shared clonotypes between healthy human individuals. Profiling relied on immunoSEQ multiplex PCR, and the TCRdb table lists in-frame clones only, not all of them. The table has about 2 million clones, 95% seen once. The sample taken for sequencing was naive CD4+ T cells sorted from blood. Specified subset: CD45RA+ positively selected. The receptors were sampled from a man aged 18-30 years in good health.

The V gene is TRBV10-1, the J gene TRBJ1-1; D remains unclear. The CDR3 consists of 14 residues. The V gene lost 6 bases and the J gene lost 1 base, with 12 bases spanning the gap. Germline lookup yields CDR1 WNHNN and CDR2 SYGVQD (reference sequence). The CDR3 is CASSRQRTNTEAFF. The CDR3 DNA reads as TGCGCCAGCAGCAGGCAGAGGACGAACACTGAAGCTTTCTTT.

The rearrangement joins TRBV14 to TRBJ2-7; tentative D call: TRBD1 (6 bases). In germline, CDR1 is SGHDN, CDR2 FVKESK. The CDR3 has 13 residues. Between the trimmed V and J ends, which lost 0 bases and 6 bases, there was a span of 9 bases. The CDR3 loop is CASSQDRGIEQYF. For the CDR3, the DNA is TGTGCCAGCAGCCAAGACAGGGGAATCGAGCAGTACTTC.

This clone was detected only a few times. At the DNA level, this CDR3 is encoded by other sequences in the same sample as well. The chain links TRBV28 to TRBJ1-5, with 8 bases matching TRBD1. Trimming took 1 base from V and 2 from J; bases not matched to a gene: 1. The CDR3 covers 15 residues. CDR1 is MDHEN, CDR2 SYDVKM, per germline. The CDR3 nucleotides read TGTGCCAGCAGTTTATTGACAGGGGGCAATCAGCCCCAGCATTTT. The encoded protein is CASSLLTGGNQPQHF.

The CDR3 nucleotides are TGTGCCAGCATCTACCACGTCGACTCCTACAATGAGCAGTTCTTC. Its translation is CASIYHVDSYNEQFF. The V gene is TRBV2, the J gene TRBJ2-1; D remains ambiguous. The germline gives CDR1 SNHLY, CDR2 FYNNEI. There are 15 residues in the CDR3. The V end lost 7 bases, the J end lost 0 bases, and 13 bases lay between the germline ends.

The chain recombines TRBV10-1 with TRBJ2-2; 8 bases line up with TRBD1. The CDR3 is made up of 16 amino acids. Germline CDR1 WNHNN, CDR2 SYGVQD (reference sequence). Trimming took 3 bases from V and 0 from J; bases not matched to a gene: 3. Written as DNA, the CDR3 is TGCGCCAGCAGTGAAAGGACAGGGACGAACACCGGGGAGCTGTTTTTT. It is translated as CASSERTGTNTGELFF.

This clone has only one observation. The rearrangement joins TRBV7-8 to TRBJ1-2; the D is unclear. Germline CDR1 SGHVS, CDR2 FQNEAQ. The CDR3 loop spans 13 amino acids. V dropped 3 bases and J dropped 3 bases, with 8 bases sitting between them. CDR3 in amino acids: CASSFRAYYGYTF. The CDR3 DNA reads TGTGCCAGCAGCTTTAGGGCCTACTATGGCTACACCTTC.

The J gene is TRBJ2-5, the V gene TRBV27; a possible D gene is TRBD1 (5 bases). Germline values: CDR1 MNHEY, CDR2 SMNVEV (reference sequence). There are 13 residues in the CDR3. Trimming left V 3 bases short and J 5 bases short, with 10 bases between. The CDR3 DNA reads TGTGCCAGCAGTTTTTCAGGGCTGGAGACCCAGTACTTC. This codes for CASSFSGLETQYF.

The chain joins TRBV5-6 to TRBJ1-5, with 7 bases that match TRBD1. Germline V gene lookup returns CDR1 SGHDT and CDR2 YYEEEE. V shed 5 bases and J 0 bases; nucleotides not matched to a gene: 11. This CDR3 is built from 17 residues. The CDR3 coding sequence is TGTGCCAGCAGTACTGGACAGGATATACATAGCAATCAGCCCCAGCATTTT. Translation: CASSTGQDIHSNQPQHF.